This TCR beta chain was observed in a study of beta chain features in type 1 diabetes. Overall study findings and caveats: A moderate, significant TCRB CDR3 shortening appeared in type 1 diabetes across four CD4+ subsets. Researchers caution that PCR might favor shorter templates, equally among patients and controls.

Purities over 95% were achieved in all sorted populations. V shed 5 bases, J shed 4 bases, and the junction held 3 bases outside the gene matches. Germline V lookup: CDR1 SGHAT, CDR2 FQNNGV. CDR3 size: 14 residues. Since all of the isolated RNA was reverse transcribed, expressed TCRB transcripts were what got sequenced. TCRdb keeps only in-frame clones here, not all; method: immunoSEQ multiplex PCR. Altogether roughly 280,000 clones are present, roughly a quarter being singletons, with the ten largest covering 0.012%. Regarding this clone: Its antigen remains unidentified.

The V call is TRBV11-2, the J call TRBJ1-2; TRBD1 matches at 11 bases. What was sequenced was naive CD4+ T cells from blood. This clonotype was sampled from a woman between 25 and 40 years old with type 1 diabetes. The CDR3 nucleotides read TGTGCCAGCAGCATGGACAGGGGGCCCTATGGCTACACCTTC. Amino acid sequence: CASSMDRGPYGYTF.